This T cell receptor (beta chain) derives from a study of blood T cell repertoires in COVID-19. Background on the study: The United States, Italy and Spain were the sources of the acute and convalescent COVID-19 samples.

This CDR3 is 15 amino acids long. From germline, CDR1 is SGHNT and CDR2 YYREEE (reference sequence). Unmatched junction bases numbered 8, after V lost 0 bases and J lost 6 bases. Some clones are missing from TCRdb's copy, which holds only in-frame ones; the method was immunoSEQ multiplex PCR. This sample has approximately 330,000 clones, with roughly 90% found just once. The receptor was isolated from a young woman who had recovered from COVID-19. Source material: PBMCs or T cells enriched from blood (not recorded which). The chain carries TRBV5-4 and TRBJ2-7; TRBD2 agrees at 8 bases. The chain's CDR3 is CASSLASGRRGEQYF. The CDR3 nucleotides are TGTGCCAGCAGCTTGGCTAGCGGGCGGAGGGGCGAGCAGTACTTC.